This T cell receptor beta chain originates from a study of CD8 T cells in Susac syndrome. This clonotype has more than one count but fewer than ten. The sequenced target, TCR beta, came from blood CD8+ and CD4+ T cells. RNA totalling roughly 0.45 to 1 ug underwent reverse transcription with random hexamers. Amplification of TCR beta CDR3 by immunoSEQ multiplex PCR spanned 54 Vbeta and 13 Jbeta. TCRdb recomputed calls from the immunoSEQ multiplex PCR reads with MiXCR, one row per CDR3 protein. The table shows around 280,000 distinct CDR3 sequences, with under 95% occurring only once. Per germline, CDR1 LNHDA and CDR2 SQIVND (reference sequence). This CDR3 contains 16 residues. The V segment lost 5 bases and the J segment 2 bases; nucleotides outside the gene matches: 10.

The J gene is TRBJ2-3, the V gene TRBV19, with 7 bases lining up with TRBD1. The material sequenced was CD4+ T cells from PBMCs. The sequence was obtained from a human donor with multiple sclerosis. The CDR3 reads CASSPLTGRVTDTQYF. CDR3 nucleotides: TGTGCCAGTAGTCCGTTGACAGGGCGGGTCACAGATACGCAGTATTTT.